This entry lists 6 T cell receptor beta chains sequenced from one sample in a study of blood T cells in healthy people across ages. Sample-barcoded 5' priming and a J-beta primer mix drove a second PCR of about 7 to 11 cycles. TCRdb re-called the 5' RACE reads through MiXCR, storing one row per CDR3 protein. Of 500,000 to 650,000 distinct CDR3 sequences detected, 25% to 35% appear once; the ten largest clones hold about 3.3%. The data also belong to a second study, concerning T cells of mothers and their children.

Sequenced: blood. The receptors here all came from a boy aged 2-9 years in good health.

The rearrangement joins TRBV5-5 to TRBJ2-7, with a tentative D call TRBD2 (5 bases). The DNA end is more similar to TRBJ2-1, so the J call may be wrong. Germline lookup yields CDR1 SGHKS and CDR2 YYEKEE (reference sequence). This CDR3 comprises 12 residues. This CDR3 is CASSSSGGEQFF. The CDR3, as DNA: TGTGCCAGCAGCTCCAGCGGCGGTGAGCAGTTCTTC.

This chain uses TRBV6-5 with TRBJ1-1; 9 nucleotides match TRBD1. CDR1 MNHEY and CDR2 SVGAGI come from the germline V gene. The J segment lost 3 bases and the V segment lost 2 bases, leaving 4 bases of the junction unmatched. This CDR3 comprises 15 residues. CDR3 nucleotides: TGTGCCAGCAGTTACCCCGGACAGGGGTACACTGAAGCTTTCTTT. Residues: CASSYPGQGYTEAFF.

V gene TRBV4-1 combines with J gene TRBJ2-5; TRBD2 matches at 11 bases. V was clipped by 4 bases and J by 5 bases; unmatched bases: 9. CDR1 is MGHRA and CDR2 is YSYEKL in the germline V gene. The CDR3 loop spans 16 amino acids. Here the CDR3 reads CASSPISLAGEETQYF. In DNA form, the CDR3 reads TGCGCCAGCAGCCCGATATCACTAGCGGGGGAGGAGACCCAGTACTTC.

This clonotype was found a few times. This chain links TRBV27 with TRBJ2-3; D gene uncertain. V lost 5 bases, J lost 1 base, and 16 bases lay in between. This CDR3 has 16 residues. Germline-derived CDR1 and CDR2 are MNHEY and SMNVEV (reference sequence). The CDR3 spells CASSPFNQIRTDTQYF. The CDR3 nucleotides are TGTGCCAGCAGTCCTTTCAACCAGATTCGCACAGATACGCAGTATTTT.

The CDR3, as DNA: TGTGCCTGGAGTGCCCGGAGAGGGGCTGAAGCTTTCTTT. Protein: CAWSARRGAEAFF. The rearrangement joins TRBV30 to TRBJ1-1; D may be TRBD1 (5 bases). The CDR3 is 13 residues long. V lost 1 base, J lost 6 bases, and 12 bases lay in between. Germline CDR1 and CDR2: GTSNPN and SVGIG (reference sequence).

The chain employs TRBV20-1 and TRBJ2-5; the D is unclear. CDR3 length equals 13 residues. CDR1 DFQATT and CDR2 SNEGSKA come from the germline V gene (reference sequence). V lost 3 bases and J 5 bases, leaving 13 bases between the germline ends. CDR3 region: CSASDPSGETQYF. In nucleotides, the CDR3 is TGCAGTGCTAGCGATCCTAGTGGGGAGACCCAGTACTTC.